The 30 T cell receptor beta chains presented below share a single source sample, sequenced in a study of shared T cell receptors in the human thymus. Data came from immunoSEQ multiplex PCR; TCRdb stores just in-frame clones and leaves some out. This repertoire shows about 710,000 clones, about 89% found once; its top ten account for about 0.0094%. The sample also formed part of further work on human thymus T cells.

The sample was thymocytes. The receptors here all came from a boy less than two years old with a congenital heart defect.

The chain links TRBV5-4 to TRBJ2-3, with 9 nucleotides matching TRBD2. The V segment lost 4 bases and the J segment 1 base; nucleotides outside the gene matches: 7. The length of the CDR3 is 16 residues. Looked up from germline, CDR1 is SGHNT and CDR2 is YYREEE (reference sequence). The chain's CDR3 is CASSKRLAERTDTQYF. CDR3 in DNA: TGTGCCAGCAGCAAACGACTAGCGGAGCGCACAGATACGCAGTATTTT.

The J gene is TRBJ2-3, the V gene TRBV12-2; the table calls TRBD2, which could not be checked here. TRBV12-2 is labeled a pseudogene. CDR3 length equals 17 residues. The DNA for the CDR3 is TGTGCAAGTCGCCCACCCCAGGGACTAGCGGGGTCAGATACGCAGTATTTT. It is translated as CASRPPQGLAGSDTQYF.

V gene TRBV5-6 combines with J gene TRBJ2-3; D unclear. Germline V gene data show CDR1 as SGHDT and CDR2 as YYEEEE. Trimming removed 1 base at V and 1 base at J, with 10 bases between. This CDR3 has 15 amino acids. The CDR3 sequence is CASSLYLSRTDTQYF. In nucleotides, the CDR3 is TGTGCCAGCAGCTTGTACCTATCCCGCACAGATACGCAGTATTTT.

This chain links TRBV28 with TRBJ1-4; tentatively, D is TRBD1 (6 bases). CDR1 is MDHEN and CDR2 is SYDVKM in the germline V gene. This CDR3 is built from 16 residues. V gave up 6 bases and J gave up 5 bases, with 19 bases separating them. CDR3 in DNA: TGTGCCAGCAGGTTACCCGCAGGGGAACGAAATGAAAAACTGTTTTTT. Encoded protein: CASRLPAGERNEKLFF. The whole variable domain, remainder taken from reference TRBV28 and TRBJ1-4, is DVKVTQSSRYLVKRTGEKVFLECVQDMDHENMFWYRQDPGLGLRLIYFSYDVKMKEKGDIPEGYSVSREKKERFSLILESASTNQTSMYLCASRLPAGERNEKLFFGSGTQLSVL.

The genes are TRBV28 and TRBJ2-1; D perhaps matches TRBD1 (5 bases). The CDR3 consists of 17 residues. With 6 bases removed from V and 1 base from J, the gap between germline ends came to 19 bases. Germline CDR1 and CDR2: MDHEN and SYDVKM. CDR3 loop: CASRRTRTRVSYNEQFF. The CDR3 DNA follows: TGTGCCAGCAGGCGCACACGGACAAGGGTATCCTACAATGAGCAGTTCTTC.

The CDR3 protein is CASSQEPDRGGEQYF. The CDR3 DNA is TGCGCCAGCAGCCAAGAGCCGGACAGGGGAGGCGAGCAGTACTTC. The chain links TRBV4-3 to TRBJ2-7, with 9 bases fitting TRBD1. Trimming took 0 bases from V and 6 from J; bases not matched to a gene: 6. Germline V gene data show CDR1 as LGHNA and CDR2 as YSLEER. This CDR3 is built from 15 residues.

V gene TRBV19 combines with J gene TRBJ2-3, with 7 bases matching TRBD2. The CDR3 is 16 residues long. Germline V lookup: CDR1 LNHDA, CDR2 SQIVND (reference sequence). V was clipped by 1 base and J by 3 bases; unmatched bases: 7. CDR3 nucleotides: TGTGCCAGTAGTATAGGGGTCAGGGAGGGGACAGATACGCAGTATTTT. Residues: CASSIGVREGTDTQYF.

The CDR3 protein is CASSFRPTYNEQFF. In nucleotides, the CDR3 is TGTGCCAGCAGCTTCCGCCCAACTTACAATGAGCAGTTCTTC. V usage is TRBV5-6 and J usage is TRBJ2-1, with no clear D. The CDR3 covers 14 residues. Germline CDR1 and CDR2: SGHDT and YYEEEE. Trimming cost V 2 bases and J 4 bases, with 10 bases left between them.

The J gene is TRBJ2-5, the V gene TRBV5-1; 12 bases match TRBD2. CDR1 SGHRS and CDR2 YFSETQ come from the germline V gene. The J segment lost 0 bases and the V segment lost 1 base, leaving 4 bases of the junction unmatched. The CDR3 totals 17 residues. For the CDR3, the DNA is TGCGCCAGCAGCTTGCGACTAGCGGGGGTGGACCAAGAGACCCAGTACTTC. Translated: CASSLRLAGVDQETQYF. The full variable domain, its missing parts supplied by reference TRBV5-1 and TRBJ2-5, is KAGVTQTPRYLIKTRGQQVTLSCSPISGHRSVSWYQQTPGQGLQFLFEYFSETQRNKGNFPGRFSGRQFSNSRSEMNVSTLELGDSALYLCASSLRLAGVDQETQYFGPGTRLLVL.

Here the CDR3 DNA reads TGTGCCAGCAGCTCGGCCGGGGGAGACCTGATGAACACTGAAGCTTTCTTT. Translation gives CASSSAGGDLMNTEAFF. J is TRBJ1-1 and V is TRBV5-4; D might be TRBD1 (5 bases). This CDR3 comprises 17 residues. The germline V gene has CDR1 SGHNT and CDR2 YYREEE (reference sequence). V lost 3 bases and J lost 0, with 18 bases in between.

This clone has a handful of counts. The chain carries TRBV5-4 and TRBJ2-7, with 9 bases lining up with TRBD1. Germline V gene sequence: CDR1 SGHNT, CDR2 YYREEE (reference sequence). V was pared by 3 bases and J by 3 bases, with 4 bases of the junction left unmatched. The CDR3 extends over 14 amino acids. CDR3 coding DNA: TGTGCCAGCAGCTCGCCGGGACAGGGCTACGAGCAGTACTTC. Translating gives CASSSPGQGYEQYF.

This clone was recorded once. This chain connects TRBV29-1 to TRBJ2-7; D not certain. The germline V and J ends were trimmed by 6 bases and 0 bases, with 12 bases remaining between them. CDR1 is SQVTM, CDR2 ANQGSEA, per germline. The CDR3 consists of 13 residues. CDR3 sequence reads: CSVYTALSYEQYF. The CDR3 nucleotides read TGCAGCGTGTACACAGCTCTCTCCTACGAGCAGTACTTC.

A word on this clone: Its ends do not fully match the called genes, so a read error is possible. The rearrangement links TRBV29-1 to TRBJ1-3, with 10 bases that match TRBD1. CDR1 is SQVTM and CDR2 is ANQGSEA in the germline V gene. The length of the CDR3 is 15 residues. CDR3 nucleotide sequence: TGCAGCGTTGACCTTGACAGGGGGCCTGGAAACGCCATATATTTT. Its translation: CSVDLDRGPGNAIYF. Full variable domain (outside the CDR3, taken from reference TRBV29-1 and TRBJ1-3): SAVISQKPSRDICQRGTSLTIQCQVDSQVTMMFWYRQQPGQSLTLIATANQGSEATYESGFVIDKFPISRPNLTFSTLTVSNMSPEDSSIYLCSVDLDRGPGNAIYFGEGSWLTVV.

CDR3 residues: CASSISSGGPSTDTQYF. CDR3 DNA: TGTGCCAGTAGTATATCTAGCGGGGGGCCCAGCACAGATACGCAGTATTTT. The chain has TRBV19 and TRBJ2-3; 11 bases agree with TRBD2. V lost 2 bases and J lost 0; bases outside the gene matches: 4. Per germline, CDR1 LNHDA and CDR2 SQIVND (reference sequence). CDR3 size: 17 residues. Variable domain in full (rest from reference TRBV19 and TRBJ2-3): DGGITQSPKYLFRKEGQNVTLSCEQNLNHDAMYWYRQDPGQGLRLIYYSQIVNDFQKGDIAEGYSVSREKKESFPLTVTSAQKNPTAFYLCASSISSGGPSTDTQYFGPGTRLTVL.

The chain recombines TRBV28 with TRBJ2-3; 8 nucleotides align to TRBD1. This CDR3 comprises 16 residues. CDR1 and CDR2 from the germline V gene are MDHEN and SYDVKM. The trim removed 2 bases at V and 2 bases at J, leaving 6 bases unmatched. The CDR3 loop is CASSLVDRGPTDTQYF. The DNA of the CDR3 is TGTGCCAGCAGTTTAGTCGACAGGGGACCCACAGATACGCAGTATTTT.

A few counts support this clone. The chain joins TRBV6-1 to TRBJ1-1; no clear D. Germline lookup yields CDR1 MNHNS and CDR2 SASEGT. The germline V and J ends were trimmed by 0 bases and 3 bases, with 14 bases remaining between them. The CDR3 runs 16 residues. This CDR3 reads CASSEARKWEDTEAFF. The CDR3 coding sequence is TGTGCCAGCAGTGAAGCAAGGAAATGGGAGGACACTGAAGCTTTCTTT.

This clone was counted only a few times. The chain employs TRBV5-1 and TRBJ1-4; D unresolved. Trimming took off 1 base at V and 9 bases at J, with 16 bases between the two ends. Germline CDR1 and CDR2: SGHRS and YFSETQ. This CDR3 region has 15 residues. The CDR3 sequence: CASSLSGEGWKKLFF. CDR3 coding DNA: TGCGCCAGCAGCTTGTCCGGGGAAGGTTGGAAAAAACTGTTTTTT.

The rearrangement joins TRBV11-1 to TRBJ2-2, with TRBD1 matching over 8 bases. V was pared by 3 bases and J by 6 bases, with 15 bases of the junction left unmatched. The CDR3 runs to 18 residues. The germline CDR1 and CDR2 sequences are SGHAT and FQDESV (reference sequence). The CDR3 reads CASSLLYQGASEAGELFF. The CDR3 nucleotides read TGTGCCAGCAGCTTGTTATATCAGGGGGCTAGTGAGGCCGGGGAGCTGTTTTTT.

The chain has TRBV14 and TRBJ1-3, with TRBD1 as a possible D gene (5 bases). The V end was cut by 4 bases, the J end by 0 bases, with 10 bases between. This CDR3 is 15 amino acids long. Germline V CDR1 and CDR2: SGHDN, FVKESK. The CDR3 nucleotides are TGTGCCAGCAGCCCAAGACAGTTCTCTGGAAACACCATATATTTT. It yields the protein CASSPRQFSGNTIYF. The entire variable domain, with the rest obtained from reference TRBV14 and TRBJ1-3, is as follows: EAGVTQFPSHSVIEKGQTVTLRCDPISGHDNLYWYRRVMGKEIKFLLHFVKESKQDESGMPNNRFLAERTGGTYSTLKVQPAELEDSGVYFCASSPRQFSGNTIYFGEGSWLTVV.

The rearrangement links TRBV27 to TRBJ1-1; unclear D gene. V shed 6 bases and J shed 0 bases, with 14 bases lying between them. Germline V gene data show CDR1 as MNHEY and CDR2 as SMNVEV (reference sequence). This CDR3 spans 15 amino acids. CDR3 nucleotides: TGTGCCAGCAGCTTAGTGGCGGGTATGAACACTGAAGCTTTCTTT. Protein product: CASSLVAGMNTEAFF.

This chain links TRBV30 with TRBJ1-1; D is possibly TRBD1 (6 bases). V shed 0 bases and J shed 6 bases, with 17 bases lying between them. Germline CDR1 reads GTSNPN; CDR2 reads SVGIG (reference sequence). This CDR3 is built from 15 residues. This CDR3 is CAWSVFSGEIAEAFF. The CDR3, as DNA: TGTGCCTGGAGTGTCTTTTCAGGGGAAATCGCTGAAGCTTTCTTT.

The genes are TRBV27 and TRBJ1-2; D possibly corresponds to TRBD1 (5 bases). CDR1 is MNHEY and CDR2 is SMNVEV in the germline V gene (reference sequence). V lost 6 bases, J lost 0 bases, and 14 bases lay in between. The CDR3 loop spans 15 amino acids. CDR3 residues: CASRPDSLANYGYTF. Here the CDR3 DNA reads TGTGCCAGCAGGCCAGACAGTCTAGCTAACTATGGCTACACCTTC.

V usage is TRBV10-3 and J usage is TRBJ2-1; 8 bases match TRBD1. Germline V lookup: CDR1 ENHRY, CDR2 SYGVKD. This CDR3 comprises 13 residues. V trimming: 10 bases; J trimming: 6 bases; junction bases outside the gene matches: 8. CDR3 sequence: CATSDRGRNEQFF. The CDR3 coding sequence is TGTGCCACCAGCGACAGGGGTCGCAATGAGCAGTTCTTC.

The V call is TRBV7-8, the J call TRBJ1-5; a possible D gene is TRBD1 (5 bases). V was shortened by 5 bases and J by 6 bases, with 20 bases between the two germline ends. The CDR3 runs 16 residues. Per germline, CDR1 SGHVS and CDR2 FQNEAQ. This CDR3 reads CASSASGPPGGQPQHF. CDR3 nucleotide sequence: TGTGCCAGCAGCGCAAGCGGGCCTCCGGGGGGTCAGCCCCAGCATTTT.

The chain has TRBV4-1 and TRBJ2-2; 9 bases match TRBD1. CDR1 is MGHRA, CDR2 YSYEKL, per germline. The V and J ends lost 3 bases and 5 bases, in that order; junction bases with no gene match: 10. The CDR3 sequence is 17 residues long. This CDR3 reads CASSHFPGQGGTGELFF. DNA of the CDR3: TGCGCCAGCAGCCATTTTCCGGGACAGGGAGGAACCGGGGAGCTGTTTTTT.

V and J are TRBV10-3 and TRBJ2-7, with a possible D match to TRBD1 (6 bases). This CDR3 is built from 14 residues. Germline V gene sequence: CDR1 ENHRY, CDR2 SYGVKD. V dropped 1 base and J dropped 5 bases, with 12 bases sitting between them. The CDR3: CAISELGHPDEQYF. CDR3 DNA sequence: TGTGCCATCAGTGAGTTGGGACATCCCGACGAGCAGTACTTC.

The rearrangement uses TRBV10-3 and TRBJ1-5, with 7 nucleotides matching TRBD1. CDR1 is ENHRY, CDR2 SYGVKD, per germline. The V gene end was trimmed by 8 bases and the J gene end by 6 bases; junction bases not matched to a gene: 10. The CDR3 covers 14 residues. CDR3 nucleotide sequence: TGTGCCATCGGGTCCAGGGGGATAGGTCAGCCCCAGCATTTT. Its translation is CAIGSRGIGQPQHF.

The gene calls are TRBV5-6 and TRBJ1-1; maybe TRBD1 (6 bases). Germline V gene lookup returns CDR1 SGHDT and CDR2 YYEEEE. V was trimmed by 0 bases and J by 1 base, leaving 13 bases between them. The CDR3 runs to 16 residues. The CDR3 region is CASSLESGEGNTEAFF. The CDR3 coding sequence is TGTGCCAGCAGCTTGGAGTCAGGGGAGGGGAACACTGAAGCTTTCTTT.

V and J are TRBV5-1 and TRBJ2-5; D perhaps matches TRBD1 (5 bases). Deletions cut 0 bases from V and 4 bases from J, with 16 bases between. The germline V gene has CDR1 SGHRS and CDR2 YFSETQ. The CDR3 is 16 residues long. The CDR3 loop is CASSLAYSGMRETQYF. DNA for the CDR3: TGCGCCAGCAGCTTGGCCTATTCAGGGATGCGAGAGACCCAGTACTTC.

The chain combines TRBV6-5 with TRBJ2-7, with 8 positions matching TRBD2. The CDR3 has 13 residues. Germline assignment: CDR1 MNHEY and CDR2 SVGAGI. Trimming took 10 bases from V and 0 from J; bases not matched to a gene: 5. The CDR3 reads CATLAGASYEQYF. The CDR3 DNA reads TGTGCCACCCTAGCGGGTGCCTCCTACGAGCAGTACTTC.